This TCR beta chain derives from a study of blood T cell repertoires in COVID-19. Across the whole study: Material from acute and convalescent COVID-19 was sourced from the United States, Italy and Spain.

Of note for this clone: The germline gene is not matched at one end of the junction; a read error may be the cause.

Cohort 3 recovery required two negative PCRs, clearance, or symptom resolution. In the authors' methods: For nucleated cells, counts were estimated from reference gene primer amplification. Sequencing was performed with immunoSEQ multiplex PCR; in TCRdb, only in-frame clones are kept and a portion is missing. V, J and clone size derive from that table, while D and trimming were established from the DNA sequence. The repertoire holds under 200,000 clones, approximately 81% seen once, with approximately 7.7% in the top ten. This CDR3 is built from 12 residues. CDR1 and CDR2 (germline): SGHTA, FQGNSA. The sequence was obtained from a woman aged 45-65 years who had recovered from COVID-19. The gene calls are TRBV7-2 and TRBJ2-7; possibly TRBD1 for D (5 bases). Sequencing used PBMCs or T cells enriched from blood (not recorded which). The CDR3 DNA follows: TGTGCCAGCAGCTCCGACAGCCCTAGGCTGAACTTC. Protein product: CASSSDSPRLNF.